These 10 T cell receptor beta chains were all obtained from the same sample, sequenced in a study of Ad26.COV2.S vaccination and SARS-CoV-2 variants. Sequencing was performed with immunoSEQ multiplex PCR; in TCRdb, only in-frame clones are kept and a portion is missing. There are over 400,000 clones in the sample; approximately 90% occur only once, and under 2% lies in the top ten. Indicated treatment: some 19 received Ad26.COV2.S at low or high dose, single or two shots; 5 received placebo; per-sample allocation not given. The samples date from day 63 after the first vaccine or placebo injection. Material: peripheral blood, obtained in a trial of Ad26.COV2.S vaccine versus placebo. These receptors were taken from a person aged 18 to 59 who received the Ad26.COV2.S COVID-19 vaccine or a placebo.

This sequence joins TRBV5-6 and TRBJ2-1; TRBD1 matches 9 bases. Losses at the gene ends were 4 bases for V and 7 bases for J; bases not matched to a gene: 6. The CDR3 runs 14 residues. Germline lookup yields CDR1 SGHDT and CDR2 YYEEEE. DNA of the CDR3: TGTGCCAGCAGCATGGGACAGGGTAGAAATGAGCAGTTCTTC. Amino acid sequence: CASSMGQGRNEQFF.

The chain combines TRBV10-3 with TRBJ2-7; no firm D call. Trimming pared 2 bases from V and 4 bases from J, leaving 12 bases between. Germline assignment: CDR1 ENHRY and CDR2 SYGVKD. The CDR3 has 14 residues. The CDR3 DNA reads TGTGCCATCAGTGAGCCGACGCCCCATTACGAGCAGTACTTC. Translation gives CAISEPTPHYEQYF.

The chain joins TRBV13 to TRBJ1-6; D unclear. The CDR3 sequence is 15 residues long. V lost 1 base to trimming and J lost 10 bases, with 14 bases between them. Germline loops: CDR1 PRHDT, CDR2 FYEKMQ (reference sequence). The DNA for the CDR3 is TGTGCCAGCAGCTTAGAAGGGCTCGCCGGGTCACCCCTCCACTTT. Translation gives CASSLEGLAGSPLHF.

The gene calls are TRBV19 and TRBJ1-2; 9 bases fit TRBD1. This CDR3 is built from 15 residues. J gave up 1 base and V 7 bases, and 7 bases lay outside the gene matches. Germline V CDR1 and CDR2: LNHDA, SQIVND (reference sequence). The CDR3 region is CASTAPGQGNYGYTF. CDR3 nucleotide sequence: TGTGCCAGTACCGCCCCGGGACAGGGTAACTATGGCTACACCTTC. Looking up the rest from reference TRBV19 and TRBJ1-2 gives the full variable domain: DGGITQSPKYLFRKEGQNVTLSCEQNLNHDAMYWYRQDPGQGLRLIYYSQIVNDFQKGDIAEGYSVSREKKESFPLTVTSAQKNPTAFYLCASTAPGQGNYGYTFGSGTRLTVV.

The chain joins TRBV24-1 to TRBJ2-3; TRBD1 matches at 9 bases. With V trimmed by 4 bases and J by 6 bases, 10 bases remained unmatched. Germline CDR1 is KGHDR and CDR2 is SFDVKD. The CDR3 sequence is 16 residues long. CDR3 DNA: TGTGCCACCAGTGACAACCGGGACAGGGCCGGGGATACGCAGTATTTT. Its translation is CATSDNRDRAGDTQYF.

CDR3 loop: CASSHGNRDHYGYTF. CDR3 bases: TGTGCCAGCAGCCATGGCAACAGGGATCACTATGGCTACACCTTC. The chain joins TRBV3-1 (or the pseudogene TRBV3-2) to TRBJ1-2; TRBD1 is a possible D gene (6 bases). The CDR3 is 15 amino acids. V shed 3 bases and J shed 3 bases, with 14 bases lying between them. Germline CDR1 and CDR2: LGHDT and YNNKEL (reference sequence).

This chain links TRBV28 with TRBJ1-1, with no clear D. Trimming removed 5 bases at V and 3 bases at J, with 4 bases between. Looked up from germline, CDR1 is MDHEN and CDR2 is SYDVKM. The CDR3 covers 11 residues. The DNA of the CDR3 is TGTGCCAGCAGTACGTACACTGAAGCTTTCTTT. Translating gives CASSTYTEAFF.

The chain links TRBV3-1 (or the pseudogene TRBV3-2) to TRBJ2-3, with D perhaps matching TRBD2 (5 bases). There are 18 residues in the CDR3. Germline values: CDR1 LGHDT, CDR2 YNNKEL (reference sequence). Trimming pared 0 bases from V and 2 bases from J, leaving 18 bases between. CDR3 residues: CASSQDLVTSSYTDTQYF. CDR3 nucleotide sequence: TGTGCCAGCAGCCAAGATCTAGTAACTAGTTCTTACACAGATACGCAGTATTTT.

The chain joins TRBV11-2 to TRBJ1-2, with TRBD1 as a possible D gene (5 bases). The CDR3 covers 18 residues. The germline V gene encodes CDR1 SGHAT and CDR2 FQNNGV. Trimming cost V 2 bases and J 1 base, with 20 bases left between them. Written as DNA, the CDR3 is TGTGCCAGCAGCTTACTTACACTACGGACATTCGATAACTATGGCTACACCTTC. It encodes CASSLLTLRTFDNYGYTF.

The V and J genes are TRBV6-6 and TRBJ2-3; no clear D gene. From germline, CDR1 is MNHNY and CDR2 SVGAGI (reference sequence). Trimming shortened V by 10 bases and J by 0 bases, and 11 bases separated the two germline ends. The CDR3 sequence is 13 residues long. This CDR3 reads CATALISTDTQYF. The CDR3 nucleotides are TGTGCCACCGCCCTTATAAGCACAGATACGCAGTATTTT.